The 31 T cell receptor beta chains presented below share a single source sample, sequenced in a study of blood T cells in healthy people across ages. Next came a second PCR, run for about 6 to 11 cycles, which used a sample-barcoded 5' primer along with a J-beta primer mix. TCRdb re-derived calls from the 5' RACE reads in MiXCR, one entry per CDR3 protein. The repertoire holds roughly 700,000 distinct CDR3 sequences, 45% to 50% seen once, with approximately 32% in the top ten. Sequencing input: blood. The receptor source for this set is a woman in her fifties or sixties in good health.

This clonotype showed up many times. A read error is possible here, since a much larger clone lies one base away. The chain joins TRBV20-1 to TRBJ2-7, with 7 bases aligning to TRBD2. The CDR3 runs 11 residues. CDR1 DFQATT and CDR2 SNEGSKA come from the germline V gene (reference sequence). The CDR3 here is CRGGDSYEQYF. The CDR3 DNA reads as TGCAGGGGGGGGGACTCCTACGAGCAGTACTTC.

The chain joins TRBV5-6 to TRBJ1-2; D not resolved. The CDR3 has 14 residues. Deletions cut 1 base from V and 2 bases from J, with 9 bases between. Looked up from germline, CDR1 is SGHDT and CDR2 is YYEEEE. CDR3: CASSLLIGNYGYTF. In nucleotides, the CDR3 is TGTGCCAGCAGCTTGCTCATTGGAAACTATGGCTACACCTTC.

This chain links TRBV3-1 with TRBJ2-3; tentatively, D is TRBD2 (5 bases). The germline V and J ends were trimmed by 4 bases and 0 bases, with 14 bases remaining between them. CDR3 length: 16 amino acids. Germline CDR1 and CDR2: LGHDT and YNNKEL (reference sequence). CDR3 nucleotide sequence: TGTGCCAGCAGCCGCCTGGGAGCGCCTAGCACAGATACGCAGTATTTT. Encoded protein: CASSRLGAPSTDTQYF.

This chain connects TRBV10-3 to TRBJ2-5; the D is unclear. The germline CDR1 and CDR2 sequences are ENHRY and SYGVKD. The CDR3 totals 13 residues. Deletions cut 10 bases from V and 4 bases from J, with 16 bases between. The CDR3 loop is CATSVGVGETQYF. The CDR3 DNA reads TGTGCCACCAGCGTGGGCGTCGGAGAGACCCAGTACTTC.

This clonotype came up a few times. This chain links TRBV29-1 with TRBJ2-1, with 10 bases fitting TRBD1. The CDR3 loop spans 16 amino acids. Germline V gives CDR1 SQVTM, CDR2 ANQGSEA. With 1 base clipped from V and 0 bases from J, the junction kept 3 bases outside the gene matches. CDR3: CSVEAGTGDSYNEQFF. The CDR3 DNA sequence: TGCAGCGTTGAAGCAGGGACAGGGGACTCCTACAATGAGCAGTTCTTC.

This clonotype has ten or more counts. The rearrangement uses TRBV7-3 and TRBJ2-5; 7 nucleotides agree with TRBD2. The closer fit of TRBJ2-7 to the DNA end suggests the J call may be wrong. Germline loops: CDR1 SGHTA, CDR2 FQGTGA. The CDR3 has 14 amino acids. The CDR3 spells CASSPAALANEQYF. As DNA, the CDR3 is TGTGCCAGCAGCCCTGCGGCACTAGCGAACGAGCAGTACTTC.

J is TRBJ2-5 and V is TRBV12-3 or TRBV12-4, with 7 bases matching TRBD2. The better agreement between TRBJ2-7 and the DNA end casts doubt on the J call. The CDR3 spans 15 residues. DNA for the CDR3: TGTGCCAGCAGTCCTGCGGAAGCGGGATTTTACGAGCAGTACTTC. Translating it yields CASSPAEAGFYEQYF.

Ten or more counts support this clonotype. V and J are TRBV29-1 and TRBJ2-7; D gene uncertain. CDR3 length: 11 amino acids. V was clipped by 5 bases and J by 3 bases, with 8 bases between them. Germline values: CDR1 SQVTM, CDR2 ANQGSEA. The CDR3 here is CSVLVHYEQYF. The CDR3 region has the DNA TGCAGCGTTCTGGTTCACTACGAGCAGTACTTC.

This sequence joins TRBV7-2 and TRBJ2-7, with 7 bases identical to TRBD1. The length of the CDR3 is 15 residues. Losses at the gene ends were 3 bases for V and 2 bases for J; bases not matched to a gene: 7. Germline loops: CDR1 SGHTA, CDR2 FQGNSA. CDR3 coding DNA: TGTGCCAGCAGCTTGAGGACAGGTGGACCCTACGAGCAGTACTTC. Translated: CASSLRTGGPYEQYF. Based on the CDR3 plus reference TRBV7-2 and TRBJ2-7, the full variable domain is GAGVSQSPSNKVTEKGKDVELRCDPISGHTALYWYRQSLGQGLEFLIYFQGNSAPDKSGLPSDRFSAERTGGSVSTLTIQRTQQEDSAVYLCASSLRTGGPYEQYFGPGTRLTVT.

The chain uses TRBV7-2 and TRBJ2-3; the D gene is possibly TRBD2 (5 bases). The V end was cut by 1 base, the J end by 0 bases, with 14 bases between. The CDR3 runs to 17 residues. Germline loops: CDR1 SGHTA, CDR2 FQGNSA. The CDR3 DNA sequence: TGTGCCAGCAGCTTAGAAGGGCTAGCTTCTAGCACAGATACGCAGTATTTT. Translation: CASSLEGLASSTDTQYF.

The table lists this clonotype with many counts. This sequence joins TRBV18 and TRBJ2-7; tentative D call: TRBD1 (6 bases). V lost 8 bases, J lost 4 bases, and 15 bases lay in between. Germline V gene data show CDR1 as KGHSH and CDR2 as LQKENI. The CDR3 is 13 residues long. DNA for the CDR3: TGTGCCAGCAGCCCTACAGGGTCTTACGAGCAGTACTTC. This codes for CASSPTGSYEQYF.

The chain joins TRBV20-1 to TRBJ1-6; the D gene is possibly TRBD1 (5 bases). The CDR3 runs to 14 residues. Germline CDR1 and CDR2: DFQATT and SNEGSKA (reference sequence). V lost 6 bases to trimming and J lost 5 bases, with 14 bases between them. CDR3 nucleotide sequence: TGCAGTGCCCGGCGGACATCGAATAATTCACCCCTCCACTTT. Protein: CSARRTSNNSPLHF.

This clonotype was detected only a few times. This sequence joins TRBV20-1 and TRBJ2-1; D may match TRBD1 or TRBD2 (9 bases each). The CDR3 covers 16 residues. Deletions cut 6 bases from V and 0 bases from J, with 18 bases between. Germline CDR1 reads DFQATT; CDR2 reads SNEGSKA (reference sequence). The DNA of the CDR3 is TGCAGTGCCGCGGGGGGGACAGGGCTCTCCTACAATGAGCAGTTCTTC. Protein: CSAAGGTGLSYNEQFF.

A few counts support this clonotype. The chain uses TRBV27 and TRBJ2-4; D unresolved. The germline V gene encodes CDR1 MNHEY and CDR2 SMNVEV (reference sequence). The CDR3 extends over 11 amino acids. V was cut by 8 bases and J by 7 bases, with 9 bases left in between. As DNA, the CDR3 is TGTGCCAGCGGTGTGAGCAACATTCAGTACTTC. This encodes CASGVSNIQYF.

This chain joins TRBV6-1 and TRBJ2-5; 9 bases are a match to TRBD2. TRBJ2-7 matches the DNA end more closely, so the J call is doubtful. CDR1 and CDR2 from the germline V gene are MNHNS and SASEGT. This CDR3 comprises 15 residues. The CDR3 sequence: CASSVSLAGHHEQYF. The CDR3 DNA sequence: TGTGCCAGCAGTGTGAGTCTAGCGGGACATCACGAGCAGTACTTC.

This CDR3 reads CASSVDDSGRTDTQYF. The CDR3 nucleotides are TGTGCCAGCAGCGTAGACGATAGCGGGAGAACAGATACGCAGTATTTT. V and J are TRBV9 and TRBJ2-3, with TRBD2 matching over 9 bases. V dropped 0 bases and J dropped 3; count of bases not matched to a gene: 5. The CDR3 is 16 residues long. CDR1 and CDR2 (germline): SGDLS, YYNGEE.

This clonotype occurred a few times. CDR3 in amino acids: CSVGGGTSNEKLFF. DNA for the CDR3: TGCAGCGTTGGAGGGGGGACAAGTAATGAAAAACTGTTTTTT. This chain joins TRBV29-1 and TRBJ1-4; possible D gene TRBD1, 6 bases. Trimming left V 4 bases short and J 4 bases short, with 13 bases between. The length of the CDR3 is 14 residues. Germline V gene sequence: CDR1 SQVTM, CDR2 ANQGSEA.

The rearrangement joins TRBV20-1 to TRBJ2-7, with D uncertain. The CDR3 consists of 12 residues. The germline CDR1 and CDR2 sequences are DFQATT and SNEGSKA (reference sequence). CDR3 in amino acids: CSARLGPYEQYF. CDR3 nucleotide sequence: TGCAGCGCTCGATTAGGACCCTACGAGCAGTACTTC.

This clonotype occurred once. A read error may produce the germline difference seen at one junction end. The CDR3 coding sequence is TGTGCCAGCAGCTTAGAGGTCCCTGGACGTACGGGCCTCCTAGAGGCCCAGTACTTC. It yields the protein CASSLEVPGRTGLLEAQYF. The gene calls are TRBV7-2 and TRBJ2-5; D gene uncertain. The germline CDR1 and CDR2 sequences are SGHTA and FQGNSA. The CDR3 covers 19 residues.

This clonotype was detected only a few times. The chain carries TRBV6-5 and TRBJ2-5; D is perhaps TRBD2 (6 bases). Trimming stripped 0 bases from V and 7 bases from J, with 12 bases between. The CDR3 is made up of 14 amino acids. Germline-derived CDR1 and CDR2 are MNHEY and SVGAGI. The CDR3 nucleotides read TGTGCCAGCAGTTACTCGTGGGGGGTCCGGACCCAGTACTTC. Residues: CASSYSWGVRTQYF.

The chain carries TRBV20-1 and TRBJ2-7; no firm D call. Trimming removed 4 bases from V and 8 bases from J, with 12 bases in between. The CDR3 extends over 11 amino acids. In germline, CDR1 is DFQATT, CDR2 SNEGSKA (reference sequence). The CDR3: CSATGWAQQYF. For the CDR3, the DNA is TGCAGTGCTACCGGTTGGGCTCAGCAGTACTTC.

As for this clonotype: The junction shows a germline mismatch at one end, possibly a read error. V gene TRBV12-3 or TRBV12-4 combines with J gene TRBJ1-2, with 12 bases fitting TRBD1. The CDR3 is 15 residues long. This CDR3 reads CTSSLGTGGNYGYTF. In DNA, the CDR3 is TGTACCAGCAGTTTAGGGACAGGGGGCAACTATGGCTACACCTTC.

CDR3 sequence (DNA): TGTGCCAGCAGCCTCCTAGCGTCTGGACATCCCTATGGCTACACCTTC. Protein sequence: CASSLLASGHPYGYTF. The rearrangement uses TRBV27 and TRBJ1-2; a weak D match, TRBD1 (5 bases). Germline-derived CDR1 and CDR2 are MNHEY and SMNVEV (reference sequence). V lost 6 bases, J lost 4 bases, and 21 bases lay in between. This CDR3 comprises 16 residues.

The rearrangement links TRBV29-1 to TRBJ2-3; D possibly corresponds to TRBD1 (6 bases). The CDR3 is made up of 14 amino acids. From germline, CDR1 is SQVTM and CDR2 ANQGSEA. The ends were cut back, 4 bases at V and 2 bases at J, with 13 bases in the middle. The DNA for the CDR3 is TGCAGCGTTGGATCGGCAGGGGTCACAGATACGCAGTATTTT. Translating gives CSVGSAGVTDTQYF.

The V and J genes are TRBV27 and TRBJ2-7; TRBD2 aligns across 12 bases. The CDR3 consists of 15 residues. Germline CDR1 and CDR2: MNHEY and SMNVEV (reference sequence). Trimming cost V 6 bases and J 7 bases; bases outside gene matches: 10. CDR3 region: CASRRLAGDYNEQYF. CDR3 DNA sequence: TGTGCCAGCAGGCGACTAGCGGGAGATTACAATGAGCAGTACTTC.

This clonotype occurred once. CDR3 residues: CASSLDSSYNEQYF. The CDR3 DNA reads TGCGCCAGCAGCTTGGACAGCTCCTACAATGAGCAGTACTTC. The V gene is TRBV5-1, the J gene TRBJ2-7; D unresolved. V was shortened by 0 bases and J by 7 bases, with 14 bases between the two germline ends. The CDR3 runs to 14 residues. CDR1 and CDR2 from the germline V gene are SGHRS and YFSETQ.

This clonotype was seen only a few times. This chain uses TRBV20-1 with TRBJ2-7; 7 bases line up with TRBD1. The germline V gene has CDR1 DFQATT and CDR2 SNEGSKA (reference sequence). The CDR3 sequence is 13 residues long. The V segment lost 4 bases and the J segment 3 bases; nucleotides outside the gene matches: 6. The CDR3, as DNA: TGCAGTGCTACGGGACAGACCCGCTACGAGCAGTACTTC. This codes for CSATGQTRYEQYF.

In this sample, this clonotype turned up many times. The CDR3 reads CASSQGIGYQETQYF. The DNA for the CDR3 is TGCGCCAGCAGCCAAGGGATCGGGTACCAAGAGACCCAGTACTTC. The J gene is TRBJ2-5, the V gene TRBV4-3; D remains unclear. Germline CDR1 and CDR2: LGHNA and YSLEER. CDR3 length: 15 residues. V was trimmed by 1 base and J by 0 bases, leaving 9 bases between them.

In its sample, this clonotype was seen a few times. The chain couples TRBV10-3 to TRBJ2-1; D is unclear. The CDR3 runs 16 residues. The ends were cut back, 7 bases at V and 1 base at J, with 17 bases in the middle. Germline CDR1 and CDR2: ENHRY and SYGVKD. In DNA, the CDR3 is TGTGCCATCACTCCTGGTCTGGCGCATTCCTACAATGAGCAGTTCTTC. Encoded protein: CAITPGLAHSYNEQFF.

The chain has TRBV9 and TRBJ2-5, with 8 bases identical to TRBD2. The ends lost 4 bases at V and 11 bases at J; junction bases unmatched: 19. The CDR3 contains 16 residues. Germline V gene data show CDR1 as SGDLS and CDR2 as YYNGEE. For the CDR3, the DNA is TGTGCCAGCAGCCCCACATCCGGCGGGAGGTCGAGGGAGCAGTACTTC. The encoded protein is CASSPTSGGRSREQYF.

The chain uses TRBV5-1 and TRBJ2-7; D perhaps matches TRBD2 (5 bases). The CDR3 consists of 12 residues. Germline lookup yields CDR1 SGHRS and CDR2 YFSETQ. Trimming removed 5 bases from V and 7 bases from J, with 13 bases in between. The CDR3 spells CASRESGNEQYF. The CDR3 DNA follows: TGCGCCAGCAGGGAGAGCGGCAATGAGCAGTACTTC.